The 25 T cell receptor beta chains reported below all come from one sample, sequenced in a study of T-cell reconstitution after alpha-beta-depleted transplantation in children. Unique molecular identifiers were used in preparing the TCRbeta library. MiXCR was run by TCRdb on the PCR reads, yielding one entry per CDR3 protein. This table holds 200,000 to 250,000 distinct CDR3 sequences, about a tenth found once. The starting material was PBMCs, obtained before TCRalphabeta/CD19-depleted stem cell transplant. The receptors were sampled from a child younger than two with acute myeloid leukemia, due to receive a stem cell transplant.

This clonotype appeared many times. The chain uses TRBV24-1 and TRBJ1-1; possible D gene TRBD1, 6 bases. The CDR3 covers 13 residues. Germline loops: CDR1 KGHDR, CDR2 SFDVKD. Trimming took 4 bases from V and 5 from J, leaving 10 bases between them. In DNA form, the CDR3 reads TGTGCCACCAGTGAGGGCAGGGGTACTGAAGCTTTCTTT. Residues: CATSEGRGTEAFF.

This clonotype was detected many times. The chain uses TRBV5-1 and TRBJ1-2; D is uncertain. Per germline, CDR1 SGHRS and CDR2 YFSETQ. The CDR3 is 12 amino acids. V gave up 2 bases and J gave up 4 bases, with 6 bases separating them. The CDR3 DNA reads TGCGCCAGCAGCTTCGACCTCTATGGCTACACCTTC. It yields the protein CASSFDLYGYTF.

The table lists this clonotype with many counts. The chain is built from TRBV24-1 and TRBJ2-1; D tentatively fits TRBD1 or TRBD2 (5 bases each). The CDR3 is 15 amino acids. The germline gives CDR1 KGHDR, CDR2 SFDVKD. V dropped 2 bases and J dropped 5 bases, with 12 bases sitting between them. CDR3 sequence (DNA): TGTGCCACCAGTGATTCACACCGGGACCACAATGAGCAGTTCTTC. Encoded protein: CATSDSHRDHNEQFF.

This clonotype occurred many times. This rearrangement joins TRBV7-9 to TRBJ2-7; D is unresolved. Germline V gives CDR1 SEHNR, CDR2 FQNEAQ (reference sequence). CDR3 size: 15 residues. Trimming pared 5 bases from V and 0 bases from J, leaving 14 bases between. CDR3: CASSPWSWSSYEQYF. CDR3 sequence (DNA): TGTGCCAGCAGCCCCTGGTCCTGGAGCTCCTACGAGCAGTACTTC.

The gene calls are TRBV7-9 and TRBJ2-1; TRBD2 matches 8 bases. Germline lookup yields CDR1 SEHNR and CDR2 FQNEAQ (reference sequence). Losses at the gene ends were 1 base for V and 12 bases for J; bases not matched to a gene: 8. CDR3 length: 14 residues. The CDR3 loop reads CASSLEGAGDAQFF. The DNA of the CDR3 is TGTGCCAGCAGCTTAGAAGGAGCGGGAGATGCGCAGTTCTTC. Full variable domain (rest looked up from reference TRBV7-9 and TRBJ2-1): DTGVSQNPRHKITKRGQNVTFRCDPISEHNRLYWYRQTLGQGPEFLTYFQNEAQLEKSRLLSDRFSAERPKGSFSTLEIQRTEQGDSAMYLCASSLEGAGDAQFFGPGTRLTVL.

In its sample, this clonotype was seen many times. J is TRBJ1-1 and V is TRBV29-1; possibly TRBD1 for D (6 bases). The V end lost 4 bases, the J end lost 5 bases, and 11 bases lay between the germline ends. CDR1 and CDR2 from the germline V gene are SQVTM and ANQGSEA. The CDR3 is 12 residues long. The CDR3 sequence is CSVARGRTEAFF. The DNA for the CDR3 is TGCAGCGTTGCCAGGGGAAGGACTGAAGCTTTCTTT.

The sample holds many counts of this clonotype. This chain uses TRBV30 with TRBJ2-3; D unclear. CDR3 length equals 13 residues. V lost 3 bases to trimming and J lost 0 bases, with 7 bases between them. Per the germline V gene, CDR1 is GTSNPN and CDR2 is SVGIG (reference sequence). As DNA, the CDR3 is TGTGCCTGGAGCCGGCTGAGCACAGATACGCAGTATTTT. This encodes CAWSRLSTDTQYF.

The genes are TRBV10-1 and TRBJ2-2; TRBD1 might be the D (5 bases). The CDR3 length is 15 residues. The V and J ends lost 8 bases and 0 bases respectively, with 13 bases between them. CDR1 and CDR2 (germline): WNHNN, SYGVQD (reference sequence). The CDR3 DNA follows: TGCGCCAGCCGAAAGACAGTTGCGAACACCGGGGAGCTGTTTTTT. This gives the protein CASRKTVANTGELFF.

This clonotype has ten or more counts. The chain has TRBV12-3 or TRBV12-4 and TRBJ2-1; D perhaps matches TRBD1 (5 bases). This CDR3 spans 11 amino acids. Trimming cost V 6 bases and J 7 bases, with 7 bases left between them. CDR3 loop: CASRGVNEQFF. The CDR3 nucleotides are TGTGCCAGCAGAGGGGTAAATGAGCAGTTCTTC.

This clonotype was seen repeatedly, ten times or more. This rearrangement joins TRBV12-3 or TRBV12-4 to TRBJ2-5; D ambiguous. V was cut by 0 bases and J by 5 bases, with 7 bases left in between. The CDR3 sequence is 13 residues long. CDR3 region: CASSLAVAETQYF. DNA of the CDR3: TGTGCCAGCAGTTTAGCGGTTGCGGAGACCCAGTACTTC.

Many counts were recorded for this clonotype. This sequence joins TRBV7-9 and TRBJ1-5; possible D gene TRBD1, 6 bases. Germline CDR1 is SEHNR and CDR2 is FQNEAQ (reference sequence). The CDR3 is 13 amino acids. Deletions cut 5 bases from V and 2 bases from J, with 7 bases between. The DNA for the CDR3 is TGTGCCAGCAGCAAGGGGGGCAATCAGCCCCAGCATTTT. It encodes CASSKGGNQPQHF. The full variable domain, in which reference TRBV7-9 and TRBJ1-5 provide the parts outside the CDR3, is DTGVSQNPRHKITKRGQNVTFRCDPISEHNRLYWYRQTLGQGPEFLTYFQNEAQLEKSRLLSDRFSAERPKGSFSTLEIQRTEQGDSAMYLCASSKGGNQPQHFGDGTRLSIL.

The genes are TRBV28 and TRBJ2-7; D is undetermined. Germline values: CDR1 MDHEN, CDR2 SYDVKM. The CDR3 consists of 12 residues. Trimming removed 6 bases at V and 7 bases at J, with 13 bases between. The CDR3 protein is CASSSGPREQYF. The CDR3 DNA sequence: TGTGCCAGCAGCTCCGGACCAAGGGAGCAGTACTTC.

The sample holds many counts of this clonotype. The chain uses TRBV7-9 and TRBJ1-2; D gene uncertain. Trimming removed 2 bases from V and 12 bases from J, with 19 bases in between. Germline CDR1 SEHNR, CDR2 FQNEAQ (reference sequence). This CDR3 has 14 amino acids. The CDR3: CASSLLNGSPTNTF. The CDR3, as DNA: TGTGCCAGCAGCTTACTTAACGGTAGCCCTACAAACACCTTC.

This CDR3 reads CSATEFVPNTDTQYF. In DNA form, the CDR3 reads TGCAGTGCTACAGAGTTCGTACCGAACACAGATACGCAGTATTTT. This chain uses TRBV20-1 with TRBJ2-3; D gene ambiguous. The germline gives CDR1 DFQATT, CDR2 SNEGSKA (reference sequence). The CDR3 covers 15 residues. The V end was cut by 4 bases, the J end by 2 bases, with 16 bases between.

In this sample, this clonotype turned up many times. CDR3 in amino acids: CATSDTTAGTANQPQHF. The DNA for the CDR3 is TGTGCCACCAGTGATACAACCGCCGGGACAGCTAATCAGCCCCAGCATTTT. The chain uses TRBV24-1 and TRBJ1-5, with 7 bases aligning to TRBD1. The V segment lost 3 bases and the J segment 4 bases; nucleotides outside the gene matches: 11. CDR1 is KGHDR and CDR2 is SFDVKD in the germline V gene. The CDR3 length is 17 residues.

A word on this clonotype: Sequence at one end of the junction differs from germline and may be a read error. The V call is TRBV28, the J call TRBJ2-6; 8 bases line up with TRBD1. Germline V gene sequence: CDR1 MDHEN, CDR2 SYDVKM. This CDR3 is built from 19 residues. For the CDR3, the DNA is TGTGCCAGCAGTTTACTGACCGCTGGACAGGGCGCTGGGGCCAACGCCCTGACTTTC. Protein: CASSLLTAGQGAGANALTF. The whole variable domain, remainder taken from reference TRBV28 and TRBJ2-6, is DVKVTQSSRYLVKRTGEKVFLECVQDMDHENMFWYRQDPGLGLRLIYFSYDVKMKEKGDIPEGYSVSREKKERFSLILESASTNQTSMYLCASSLLTAGQGAGANALTFGAGSRLTVL.

This clonotype was counted ten times or more. The chain is built from TRBV20-1 and TRBJ1-2, with a weak D call TRBD1 (6 bases). Germline CDR1 DFQATT, CDR2 SNEGSKA (reference sequence). Trimming took 4 bases from V and 8 from J, leaving 14 bases between them. This CDR3 contains 12 residues. This CDR3 is CSATPQGKGYTF. In DNA, the CDR3 is TGCAGTGCTACGCCGCAGGGGAAAGGCTACACCTTC.

The chain recombines TRBV5-1 with TRBJ2-2; 9 nucleotides line up with TRBD1. V trimming: 4 bases; J trimming: 7 bases; junction bases outside the gene matches: 5. Germline V CDR1 and CDR2: SGHRS, YFSETQ. The CDR3 totals 14 residues. Written as DNA, the CDR3 is TGCGCCAGCAGCCCACAGGGGGCAGGCGGGGAGCTGTTTTTT. Translating gives CASSPQGAGGELFF.

The V and J genes are TRBV5-1 and TRBJ2-7; D gene unclear. V lost 3 bases, J lost 10 bases, and 29 bases lay in between. This CDR3 has 17 amino acids. The germline V gene has CDR1 SGHRS and CDR2 YFSETQ. The CDR3 DNA reads as TGCGCCAGCAGCTCGGATTGGTCGCCGGGCCTAACCCTACCCCAGTACTTC. This encodes CASSSDWSPGLTLPQYF.

This clonotype was counted at least ten times. The CDR3 loop reads CASSPLSGTMRSEQYF. The CDR3 DNA follows: TGTGCCAGCAGCCCCCTTAGCGGGACAATGAGGAGCGAGCAGTACTTC. This rearrangement joins TRBV28 to TRBJ2-7; TRBD2 aligns across 8 bases. Looked up from germline, CDR1 is MDHEN and CDR2 is SYDVKM. This CDR3 is built from 16 residues. V dropped 6 bases and J dropped 6; count of bases not matched to a gene: 16.

This clonotype was counted many times. The V and J genes are TRBV20-1 and TRBJ2-7, with TRBD2 as a possible D gene (6 bases). The CDR3 is 13 residues long. In germline, CDR1 is DFQATT, CDR2 SNEGSKA (reference sequence). V was clipped by 0 bases and J by 0 bases, with 6 bases between them. The CDR3: CSAREEGSYEQYF. The CDR3 DNA sequence: TGCAGTGCTAGAGAGGAGGGCTCCTACGAGCAGTACTTC.

This clonotype was recorded at least ten times. The chain uses TRBV9 and TRBJ1-1, with 9 positions matching TRBD1. The CDR3 length is 15 residues. Germline CDR1 is SGDLS and CDR2 is YYNGEE. Trimming cost V 4 bases and J 6 bases; bases outside gene matches: 10. CDR3 bases: TGTGCCAGCAGCACCCGGACAGGGGCCGGTGCTGAAGCTTTCTTT. Residues: CASSTRTGAGAEAFF.

This clonotype was seen many times. This rearrangement joins TRBV7-9 to TRBJ2-7, with D uncertain. Trimming left V 3 bases short and J 2 bases short, with 5 bases between. Germline V lookup: CDR1 SEHNR, CDR2 FQNEAQ (reference sequence). The CDR3 loop spans 12 amino acids. The CDR3 DNA reads TGTGCCAGCAGCTTCCTTGCCTACGAGCAGTACTTC. This codes for CASSFLAYEQYF. The entire variable domain, with the rest obtained from reference TRBV7-9 and TRBJ2-7, is as follows: DTGVSQNPRHKITKRGQNVTFRCDPISEHNRLYWYRQTLGQGPEFLTYFQNEAQLEKSRLLSDRFSAERPKGSFSTLEIQRTEQGDSAMYLCASSFLAYEQYFGPGTRLTVT.

The V call is TRBV29-1, the J call TRBJ2-7, with 7 nucleotides matching TRBD1. Per germline, CDR1 SQVTM and CDR2 ANQGSEA. The CDR3 contains 12 residues. Trimming cost V 7 bases and J 2 bases; bases outside gene matches: 5. The DNA of the CDR3 is TGCAGCGCCTTGGGACAGACCTACGAGCAGTACTTC. Amino acids: CSALGQTYEQYF.

The genes are TRBV20-1 and TRBJ2-7; D gene uncertain. Trimming took off 3 bases at V and 3 bases at J, with 6 bases between the two ends. The CDR3 contains 11 residues. Germline V gives CDR1 DFQATT, CDR2 SNEGSKA (reference sequence). Here the CDR3 DNA reads TGCAGTGCTAGGTCTGACTACGAGCAGTACTTC. Protein sequence: CSARSDYEQYF.